This paragraph covers one TCR beta chain sequence. This entry belongs to a study of technical replicates of blood from several donors. Profiling relied on immunoSEQ multiplex PCR, and the TCRdb table lists in-frame clones only, not all of them. The sample shows 85,000 to 100,000 clones, 90% to 96% of them seen only once. Germline trimming cut 7 bases from V and 5 bases from J; bases unmatched to any gene: 9. Germline V gene data show CDR1 as SGHNT and CDR2 as YYREEE (reference sequence). This CDR3 spans 14 amino acids. This TCR derives from a human donor in good health. The sample comprised T cells isolated from PBMCs. The chain is built from TRBV5-4 and TRBJ2-1; 7 bases are shared with TRBD2. CDR3 DNA: TGTGCCAGCTCGACGGGGGGTGAAAACAATGAGCAGTTCTTC. Protein product: CASSTGGENNEQFF.